This T cell receptor beta chain was recovered during a study of blood T cell repertoires in COVID-19. Study summary: COVID-19 samples, acute and convalescent, were from the United States, Italy and Spain.

The data were produced by immunoSEQ multiplex PCR, yet TCRdb's version contains in-frame clones alone and is incomplete. Of approximately 200,000 clones listed, almost 90% are singletons. CDR1 and CDR2 from the germline V gene are SGHTA and FQGNSA. Trimming removed 0 bases at V and 8 bases at J, with 13 bases between. The CDR3 runs 15 residues. This clonotype was sampled from a woman in her sixties or seventies with acute or convalescent COVID-19. This chain joins TRBV7-2 and TRBJ1-4; D is ambiguous. Sequencing was done on a sample of peripheral blood. CDR3 amino acids: CASSLALLYEEKLFF. CDR3 DNA: TGTGCCAGCAGCTTAGCCTTACTTTATGAGGAAAAACTGTTTTTT.